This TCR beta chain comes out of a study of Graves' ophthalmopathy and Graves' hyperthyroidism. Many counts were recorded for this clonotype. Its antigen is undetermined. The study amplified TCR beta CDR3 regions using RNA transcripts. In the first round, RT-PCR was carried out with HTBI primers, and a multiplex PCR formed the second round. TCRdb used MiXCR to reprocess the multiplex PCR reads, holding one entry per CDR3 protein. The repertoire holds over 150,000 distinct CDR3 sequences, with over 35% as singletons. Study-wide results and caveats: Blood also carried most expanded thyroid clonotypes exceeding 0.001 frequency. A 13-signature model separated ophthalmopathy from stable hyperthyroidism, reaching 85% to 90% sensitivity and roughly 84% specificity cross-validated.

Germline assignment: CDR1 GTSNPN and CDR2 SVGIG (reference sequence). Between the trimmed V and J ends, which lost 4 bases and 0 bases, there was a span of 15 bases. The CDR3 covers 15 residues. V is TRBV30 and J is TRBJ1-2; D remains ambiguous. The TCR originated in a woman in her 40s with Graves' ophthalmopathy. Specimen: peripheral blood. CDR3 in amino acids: CAWNNGPGTNYGYTF. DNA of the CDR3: TGTGCCTGGAACAATGGGCCGGGGACTAACTATGGCTACACCTTC. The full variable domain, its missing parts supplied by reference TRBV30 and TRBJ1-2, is SQTIHQWPATLVQPVGSPLSLECTVEGTSNPNLYWYRQAAGRGLQLLFYSVGIGQISSEVPQNLSASRPQDRQFILSSKKLLLSDSGFYLCAWNNGPGTNYGYTFGSGTRLTVV.